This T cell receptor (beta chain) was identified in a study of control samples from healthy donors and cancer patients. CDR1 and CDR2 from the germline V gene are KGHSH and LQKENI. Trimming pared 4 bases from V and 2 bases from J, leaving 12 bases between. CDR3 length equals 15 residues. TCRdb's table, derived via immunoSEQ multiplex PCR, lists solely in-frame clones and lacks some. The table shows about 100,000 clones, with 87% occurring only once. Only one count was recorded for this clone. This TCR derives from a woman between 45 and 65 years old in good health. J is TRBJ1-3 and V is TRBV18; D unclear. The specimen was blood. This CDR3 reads CASSRLEATGNTIYF. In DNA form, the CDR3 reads TGTGCCAGCTCACGACTAGAAGCGACTGGAAACACCATATATTTT.